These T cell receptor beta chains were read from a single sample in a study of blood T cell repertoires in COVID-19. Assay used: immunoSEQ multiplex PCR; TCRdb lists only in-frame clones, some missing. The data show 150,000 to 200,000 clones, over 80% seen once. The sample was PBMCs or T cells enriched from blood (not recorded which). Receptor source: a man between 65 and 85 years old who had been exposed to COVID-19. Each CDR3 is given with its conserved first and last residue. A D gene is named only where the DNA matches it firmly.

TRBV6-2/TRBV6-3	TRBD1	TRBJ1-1	CASSYSTGDPFSNTEAFF
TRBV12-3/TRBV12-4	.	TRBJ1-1	CASRPDFDTEAFF
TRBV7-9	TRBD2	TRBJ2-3	CASSFRLAGTDTQYF
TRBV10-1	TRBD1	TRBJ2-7	CASLYGTEEYF
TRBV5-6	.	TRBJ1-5	CASSPGGGQPQHF
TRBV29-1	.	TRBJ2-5	CSVEEVVSETQYF
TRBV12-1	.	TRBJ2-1	CASSLTDRAIYNEQFF
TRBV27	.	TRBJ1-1	CASSPTGVSGTEAFF
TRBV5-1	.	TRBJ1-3	CASSLDRGRDTIYF
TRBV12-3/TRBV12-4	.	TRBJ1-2	CASSLRTIGGYTF
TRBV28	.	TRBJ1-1	CASFFGGGTEAFF
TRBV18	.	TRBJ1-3	CASSPDRNSGNTIYF
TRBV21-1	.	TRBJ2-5	CASSNKEGRGIDGQETQYF
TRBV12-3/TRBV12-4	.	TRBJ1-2	CASDGGDYYGYTF
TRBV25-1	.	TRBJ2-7	CASSEWTSSYEQYF
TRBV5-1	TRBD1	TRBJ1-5	CASSAGTGGDKPQHF
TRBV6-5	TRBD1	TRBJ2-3	CASSWDRGADTQYF
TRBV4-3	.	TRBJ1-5	CASSQRGSNQPQHF
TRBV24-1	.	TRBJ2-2	CATSVWTATGELFF
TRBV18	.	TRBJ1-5	CASSPRDQPQHF
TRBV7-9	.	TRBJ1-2	CASRYEGGYGYTF
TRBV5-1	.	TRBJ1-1	CASSHTGFVGTEAFF
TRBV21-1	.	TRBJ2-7	CASSKGWAIRNEQYF